Shown below are 21 T cell receptor beta chains from a single sample sequenced in a study of OX40 agonist ivuxolimab in advanced cancers. The protocol was immunoSEQ multiplex PCR, while the TCRdb copy is restricted to in-frame clones and leaves out a portion. The sample shows 25,000 to 40,000 clones, around 87% of them seen only once. Sequencing used CD4+ or CD8+ T cells sorted from blood, obtained in a trial of the OX40 agonist ivuxolimab. The source is an adult with an advanced solid tumor such as melanoma, head and neck, liver or kidney cancer.

The V and J genes are TRBV28 and TRBJ2-7; 14 positions agree with TRBD2. J gave up 2 bases and V 4 bases, and 4 bases lay outside the gene matches. The CDR3 consists of 16 residues. Germline V gives CDR1 MDHEN, CDR2 SYDVKM. CDR3 residues: CASSYSGLAGAYEQYF. CDR3 DNA sequence: TGTGCCAGCAGTTACTCGGGACTAGCGGGGGCCTACGAGCAGTACTTC.

The table lists this clone with a count of one. The rearrangement joins TRBV19 to TRBJ2-6, with 8 bases identical to TRBD1. CDR1 LNHDA and CDR2 SQIVND come from the germline V gene (reference sequence). The CDR3 is made up of 18 amino acids. V was pared by 6 bases and J by 0 bases, with 10 bases of the junction left unmatched. The CDR3 loop reads CASRRSGQGISGANVLTF. In DNA form, the CDR3 reads TGTGCCAGTAGAAGGTCTGGACAGGGTATCTCTGGGGCCAACGTCCTGACTTTC.

This clone was seen only once. The chain is built from TRBV19 and TRBJ1-2; D is possibly TRBD1 (5 bases). The CDR3 loop spans 15 amino acids. V lost 7 bases to trimming and J lost 5 bases, with 20 bases between them. CDR1 and CDR2 (germline): LNHDA, SQIVND (reference sequence). CDR3 DNA sequence: TGTGCCAGTACCCTTTCAGGGACCCTTTATTATGGCTACACCTTC. Its protein product is CASTLSGTLYYGYTF.

The chain has TRBV7-9 and TRBJ1-3; the D gene is possibly TRBD1 (6 bases). Germline V gene data show CDR1 as SEHNR and CDR2 as FQNEAQ (reference sequence). This CDR3 has 15 residues. The V and J ends lost 5 bases and 3 bases respectively, with 14 bases between them. The CDR3 loop is CASSVGASGGNTIYF. CDR3 DNA sequence: TGTGCCAGCAGCGTGGGGGCTTCGGGTGGAAACACCATATATTTT.

The chain employs TRBV5-1 and TRBJ2-1; TRBD2 aligns across 10 bases. The CDR3 extends over 15 amino acids. Germline V gene data show CDR1 as SGHRS and CDR2 as YFSETQ. The V and J ends lost 0 bases and 7 bases, in that order; junction bases with no gene match: 4. CDR3 nucleotides: TGCGCCAGCAGCTTGGAGCTAGCGGGAGTTAATGAGCAGTTCTTC. Protein product: CASSLELAGVNEQFF.

The V gene is TRBV10-3, the J gene TRBJ1-6, with TRBD1 matching over 8 bases. V lost 6 bases and J lost 0; bases outside the gene matches: 4. The V gene's germline CDR1 is ENHRY and CDR2 SYGVKD. This CDR3 region has 16 residues. CDR3 sequence reads: CAISSDRVSYNSPLHF. The CDR3 DNA reads TGTGCCATCAGCTCGGACAGGGTCTCCTATAATTCACCCCTCCACTTT.

This chain links TRBV29-1 with TRBJ1-1; possibly TRBD1 for D (6 bases). Per germline, CDR1 SQVTM and CDR2 ANQGSEA. V lost 5 bases, J lost 3 bases, and 16 bases lay in between. This CDR3 region has 14 residues. Here the CDR3 DNA reads TGCAGCGTTCTAGCGGCGGGGGCTGACACTGAAGCTTTCTTT. Residues: CSVLAAGADTEAFF.

The chain carries TRBV7-9 and TRBJ2-2; no definite D call. CDR1 is SEHNR and CDR2 is FQNEAQ in the germline V gene (reference sequence). Trimming removed 7 bases from V and 4 bases from J, with 10 bases in between. The CDR3 loop spans 13 amino acids. The CDR3 nucleotides read TGTGCCAGCACCGACTTCTCCACCGGGGAGCTGTTTTTT. Translating gives CASTDFSTGELFF.

This chain connects TRBV28 to TRBJ1-5, with D maybe TRBD1 (5 bases). The CDR3 loop spans 14 amino acids. The V gene's germline CDR1 is MDHEN and CDR2 SYDVKM. Trimming took off 5 bases at V and 6 bases at J, with 14 bases between the two ends. The DNA of the CDR3 is TGTGCCAGCAGTCTTAGACAGCATAGTCAGCCCCAGCATTTT. This codes for CASSLRQHSQPQHF.

This clone has just a few counts. The rearrangement links TRBV7-2 to TRBJ1-4; the D gene is possibly TRBD1 (5 bases). The length of the CDR3 is 15 residues. Germline lookup yields CDR1 SGHTA and CDR2 FQGNSA. V gave up 6 bases and J gave up 4 bases, with 15 bases separating them. This CDR3 is CASSRQSSLNEKLFF. In DNA form, the CDR3 reads TGTGCCAGCAGTCGACAGAGCAGCCTTAATGAAAAACTGTTTTTT.

This clone was observed a handful of times. Other DNA sequences within the sample encode an identical CDR3. The rearrangement uses TRBV18 and TRBJ1-2; possible D gene TRBD1, 5 bases. Germline CDR1 KGHSH, CDR2 LQKENI. This CDR3 has 15 residues. V lost 4 bases, J lost 4 bases, and 16 bases lay in between. CDR3 loop: CASSLTATAAYGYTF. DNA for the CDR3: TGTGCCAGCTCACTTACGGCGACAGCCGCCTATGGCTACACCTTC.

V and J are TRBV19 and TRBJ2-1; D might be TRBD2 (5 bases). The CDR3 is made up of 13 amino acids. Deletions cut 7 bases from V and 8 bases from J, with 15 bases between. CDR1 and CDR2 from the germline V gene are LNHDA and SQIVND (reference sequence). The CDR3 DNA is TGTGCCAGTACCTCGAGGGATTATCATGAGCAGTTCTTC. Protein sequence: CASTSRDYHEQFF.

This chain links TRBV10-2 with TRBJ2-1; D ambiguous. V shed 3 bases and J shed 0 bases, with 9 bases lying between them. This CDR3 region has 15 residues. CDR1 is WSHSY, CDR2 SAAADI, per germline. The CDR3 spells CASSDSRSSYNEQFF. The CDR3 DNA is TGCGCCAGCAGTGATTCGCGGAGCTCCTACAATGAGCAGTTCTTC.

This chain connects TRBV18 to TRBJ1-5; D gene ambiguous. This CDR3 is 13 amino acids long. Trimming shortened V by 6 bases and J by 5 bases, and 11 bases separated the two germline ends. Germline CDR1 KGHSH, CDR2 LQKENI. The CDR3: CASSQIGDQPQHF. The DNA of the CDR3 is TGTGCCAGCTCCCAGATAGGAGATCAGCCCCAGCATTTT.

The CDR3 sequence is CASSHGLAGSNEQFF. CDR3 in DNA: TGTGCCAGCAGCCACGGACTAGCGGGAAGCAATGAGCAGTTCTTC. The chain recombines TRBV11-3 with TRBJ2-1; 12 nucleotides align to TRBD2. CDR1 and CDR2 from the germline V gene are SGHNT and YENEEA. This CDR3 is built from 15 residues. V lost 5 bases, J lost 6 bases, and 5 bases stayed unmatched.

The V gene is TRBV7-9, the J gene TRBJ2-3; 9 bases agree with TRBD2. The CDR3 sequence is 16 residues long. Germline CDR1 and CDR2: SEHNR and FQNEAQ (reference sequence). With 3 bases clipped from V and 6 bases from J, the junction kept 10 bases outside the gene matches. Here the CDR3 reads CASSFSSLAGWDTQYF. CDR3 DNA sequence: TGTGCCAGCAGCTTCTCGAGTCTAGCGGGATGGGATACGCAGTATTTT.

The genes are TRBV5-4 and TRBJ2-5, with 11 bases that match TRBD2. V was clipped by 1 base and J by 5 bases; unmatched bases: 1. Germline V gene data show CDR1 as SGHNT and CDR2 as YYREEE (reference sequence). CDR3 length equals 14 residues. For the CDR3, the DNA is TGTGCCAGCAGCTTGAGGACTAGCGGGGAGACCCAGTACTTC. Amino acid sequence: CASSLRTSGETQYF.

As regards this clone: The same CDR3 arises from other DNA sequences in this sample as well. The V gene is TRBV28, the J gene TRBJ2-2, with 8 positions matching TRBD2. The CDR3 spans 15 residues. With 6 bases clipped from V and 1 base from J, the junction kept 4 bases outside the gene matches. Germline V lookup: CDR1 MDHEN, CDR2 SYDVKM. The DNA for the CDR3 is TGTGCCAGCAGGCCAACTAGCGGGAACACCGGGGAGCTGTTTTTT. Translated: CASRPTSGNTGELFF.

Here the CDR3 reads CASSGRVRSNQPQHF. CDR3 bases: TGTGCCAGCAGTGGTAGGGTGAGAAGCAATCAGCCCCAGCATTTT. The chain couples TRBV2 to TRBJ1-5; D is ambiguous. The V and J ends lost 4 bases and 1 base respectively, with 11 bases between them. This CDR3 contains 15 residues. Germline V gene sequence: CDR1 SNHLY, CDR2 FYNNEI. The complete variable domain, with remaining parts taken from reference TRBV2 and TRBJ1-5, reads EPEVTQTPSHQVTQMGQEVILRCVPISNHLYFYWYRQILGQKVEFLVSFYNNEISEKSEIFDDQFSVERPDGSNFTLKIRSTKLEDSAMYFCASSGRVRSNQPQHFGDGTRLSIL.

This clone was seen a few times. Sequence at one end of the junction differs from germline and may be a read error. The V call is TRBV7-7, the J call TRBJ2-1, with 8 bases lining up with TRBD2. The germline V gene encodes CDR1 SSHAT and CDR2 FNYEAQ (reference sequence). The CDR3 is 13 amino acids. The CDR3 loop reads CASSPREGSEQFF. The CDR3, as DNA: TGTGCTAGCAGCCCACGGGAGGGGAGTGAGCAGTTCTTC.

V gene TRBV11-3 combines with J gene TRBJ2-1; 8 bases fit TRBD1. CDR3 length equals 14 residues. The junction had 12 bases not matched to a gene; V was cut back by 8 bases and J by 9 bases. The germline V gene encodes CDR1 SGHNT and CDR2 YENEEA. CDR3 sequence reads: CASQEVRGQGEQFF. DNA of the CDR3: TGTGCCAGCCAAGAGGTCAGGGGGCAAGGTGAGCAGTTCTTC.